The 31 T cell receptor beta chains listed next were all sequenced from one sample in a study of T cells in Graves' hyperthyroidism and ophthalmopathy. TCR beta CDR3 regions were amplified from RNA transcripts. First-round RT-PCR of the TCR CDR3 relied on the HTBI primer set. In TCRdb, the multiplex PCR reads were re-called with MiXCR into one record per CDR3 protein. The sample includes fewer than 600,000 distinct CDR3 sequences, approximately 15% seen only once; the top ten take about 14%. Input material: blood. The receptors here all came from a woman in her 40s with Graves' hyperthyroidism.

This clonotype has ten or more counts. Sequence at one end of the junction differs from germline and may be a read error. The chain combines TRBV6-1 with TRBJ1-5; D possibly corresponds to TRBD1 (5 bases). Per germline, CDR1 MNHNS and CDR2 SASEGT. The CDR3 extends over 13 amino acids. The CDR3 sequence: CATSPRVDQPQHF. Here the CDR3 DNA reads TGTGCCACCAGTCCCAGGGTGGATCAGCCCCAGCATTTT.

The sample holds a few counts of this clonotype. As DNA, the CDR3 is TGTGCCAGCAGCTTAGGACAGGGACCTTCTGGAAAACTGTTTTTT. Translated, it gives CASSLGQGPSGKLFF. The chain has TRBV7-9 and TRBJ1-4; 7 bases are shared with TRBD1. There are 15 residues in the CDR3. Losses at the gene ends were 1 base for V and 10 bases for J; bases not matched to a gene: 9. CDR1 and CDR2 from the germline V gene are SEHNR and FQNEAQ (reference sequence).

The table lists this clonotype with many counts. The chain has TRBV7-9 and TRBJ2-3, with TRBD2 identical over 13 bases. CDR1 and CDR2 from the germline V gene are SEHNR and FQNEAQ (reference sequence). Germline trimming cut 6 bases from V and 6 bases from J; bases unmatched to any gene: 6. This CDR3 is built from 15 residues. CDR3 protein: CASSELAGGADTQYF. In DNA form, the CDR3 reads TGTGCCAGCAGTGAACTAGCGGGAGGGGCGGATACGCAGTATTTT.

This clonotype showed up many times. V gene TRBV11-2 combines with J gene TRBJ1-1; D is possibly TRBD1 (6 bases). CDR1 is SGHAT, CDR2 FQNNGV, per germline. The CDR3 runs 15 residues. Trimming left V 2 bases short and J 0 bases short, with 10 bases between. The CDR3 spells CASSLQGSMNTEAFF. DNA for the CDR3: TGTGCCAGCAGCTTACAGGGGTCTATGAACACTGAAGCTTTCTTT.

This clonotype has just a few counts. The chain is built from TRBV29-1 and TRBJ1-2, with D possibly matching TRBD1 (5 bases). The germline CDR1 and CDR2 sequences are SQVTM and ANQGSEA. The CDR3 consists of 12 residues. Between the trimmed V and J ends, which lost 7 bases and 8 bases, there was a span of 17 bases. CDR3 sequence reads: CSGYTGTTGYTF. The CDR3 DNA reads TGCAGCGGTTATACCGGGACGACAGGCTACACCTTC.

In this sample, this clonotype turned up many times. The V call is TRBV28, the J call TRBJ2-1; D ambiguous. The CDR3 totals 11 residues. Germline-derived CDR1 and CDR2 are MDHEN and SYDVKM. V gave up 8 bases and J gave up 10 bases, with 12 bases separating them. In DNA, the CDR3 is TGTGCCAGCGGATACAGACCGGAGCAGTTCTTC. Encoded protein: CASGYRPEQFF. The whole variable domain, filled in from reference TRBV28 and TRBJ2-1, reads DVKVTQSSRYLVKRTGEKVFLECVQDMDHENMFWYRQDPGLGLRLIYFSYDVKMKEKGDIPEGYSVSREKKERFSLILESASTNQTSMYLCASGYRPEQFFGPGTRLTVL.

The V call is TRBV19, the J call TRBJ2-7, with 8 nucleotides matching TRBD1. The V and J ends lost 3 bases and 7 bases, in that order; junction bases with no gene match: 5. Germline V lookup: CDR1 LNHDA, CDR2 SQIVND (reference sequence). This CDR3 contains 13 residues. The CDR3 loop is CASSIGQGWEQYF. The CDR3 nucleotides read TGTGCCAGTAGTATCGGACAGGGCTGGGAGCAGTACTTC.

The table lists this clonotype with many counts. J is TRBJ2-5 and V is TRBV28; 13 nucleotides align to TRBD2. This CDR3 region has 17 residues. Trimming cost V 7 bases and J 3 bases; bases outside gene matches: 11. Germline V CDR1 and CDR2: MDHEN, SYDVKM. For the CDR3, the DNA is TGTGCCAGCACTCAAAGGCCCGGGACTAGCGGGAAAGAGACCCAGTACTTC. This codes for CASTQRPGTSGKETQYF.

The chain is built from TRBV2 and TRBJ1-1; D not certain. Germline V gene data show CDR1 as SNHLY and CDR2 as FYNNEI. The CDR3 loop spans 14 amino acids. The germline V and J ends were trimmed by 1 base and 0 bases, with 6 bases remaining between them. The CDR3 reads CASSEVSMNTEAFF. The CDR3 region has the DNA TGTGCCAGCAGTGAAGTCAGCATGAACACTGAAGCTTTCTTT. Looking up the rest from reference TRBV2 and TRBJ1-1 gives the full variable domain: EPEVTQTPSHQVTQMGQEVILRCVPISNHLYFYWYRQILGQKVEFLVSFYNNEISEKSEIFDDQFSVERPDGSNFTLKIRSTKLEDSAMYFCASSEVSMNTEAFFGQGTRLTVV.

This clonotype has a handful of counts. This rearrangement joins TRBV12-3 or TRBV12-4 to TRBJ2-1; D gene uncertain. There are 13 residues in the CDR3. The germline V and J ends were trimmed by 6 bases and 0 bases, with 6 bases remaining between them. In DNA, the CDR3 is TGTGCCAGCAGACCCGGCTCCTACAATGAGCAGTTCTTC. This translates into CASRPGSYNEQFF.

This clonotype was picked up many times. The V and J genes are TRBV28 and TRBJ2-5; D unclear. Looked up from germline, CDR1 is MDHEN and CDR2 is SYDVKM. There are 13 residues in the CDR3. V dropped 7 bases and J dropped 0 bases, with 9 bases sitting between them. CDR3 DNA sequence: TGTGCCAGCACAAGTAACTACCAAGAGACCCAGTACTTC. Its translation is CASTSNYQETQYF.

At least ten counts were recorded for this clonotype. V usage is TRBV28 and J usage is TRBJ2-7; TRBD1 matches 9 bases. Germline trimming cut 7 bases from V and 2 bases from J; bases unmatched to any gene: 9. Per the germline V gene, CDR1 is MDHEN and CDR2 is SYDVKM. CDR3 length: 15 amino acids. The CDR3 sequence: CASTASGTGTYEQYF. As DNA, the CDR3 is TGTGCCAGCACCGCCTCCGGGACAGGGACCTACGAGCAGTACTTC.

The rearrangement joins TRBV5-1 to TRBJ2-1; 8 nucleotides match TRBD1. V was clipped by 7 bases and J by 8 bases; unmatched bases: 11. This CDR3 has 14 residues. In germline, CDR1 is SGHRS, CDR2 YFSETQ. The CDR3 is CASGRQGNSDEQFF. The CDR3 coding sequence is TGCGCCAGCGGGCGACAGGGGAATAGTGATGAGCAGTTCTTC.

The chain uses TRBV5-6 and TRBJ1-2; D possibly corresponds to TRBD1 (6 bases). Germline loops: CDR1 SGHDT, CDR2 YYEEEE. The length of the CDR3 is 14 residues. Trimming shortened V by 4 bases and J by 6 bases, and 16 bases separated the two germline ends. The CDR3 region has the DNA TGTGCCAGCAGCACAACCCAGGGGAGAGATGGCTACACCTTC. Protein product: CASSTTQGRDGYTF.

This chain joins TRBV2 and TRBJ1-6, with unresolved D. CDR1 SNHLY and CDR2 FYNNEI come from the germline V gene. This CDR3 comprises 14 residues. Trimming shortened V by 10 bases and J by 5 bases, and 15 bases separated the two germline ends. This CDR3 reads CATHQSSHNSPLHF. In DNA, the CDR3 is TGTGCCACCCATCAATCGAGCCATAATTCACCCCTCCACTTT. Full variable domain (remainder filled in from reference TRBV2 and TRBJ1-6): EPEVTQTPSHQVTQMGQEVILRCVPISNHLYFYWYRQILGQKVEFLVSFYNNEISEKSEIFDDQFSVERPDGSNFTLKIRSTKLEDSAMYFCATHQSSHNSPLHFGNGTRLTVT.

The sample holds many counts of this clonotype. The V call is TRBV28, the J call TRBJ2-7; D is unclear. The length of the CDR3 is 13 residues. CDR1 and CDR2 from the germline V gene are MDHEN and SYDVKM. V lost 5 bases and J lost 6, with 14 bases in between. This chain's CDR3 is CASSPRIQGEQYF. Here the CDR3 DNA reads TGTGCCAGCAGTCCCCGCATCCAAGGCGAGCAGTACTTC.

This clonotype was picked up many times. V and J are TRBV3-1 and TRBJ2-3, with D maybe TRBD1 (6 bases). V lost 4 bases and J 0 bases, leaving 14 bases between the germline ends. This CDR3 is 16 amino acids long. The germline CDR1 and CDR2 sequences are LGHDT and YNNKEL (reference sequence). CDR3 coding DNA: TGTGCCAGCAGCCGACATCAGAGGGGGAGCACAGATACGCAGTATTTT. The encoded protein is CASSRHQRGSTDTQYF.

This clonotype was seen a few times. The rearrangement uses TRBV20-1 and TRBJ2-2; TRBD1 or TRBD2 may be the D gene (5 bases each). This CDR3 region has 20 residues. Germline assignment: CDR1 DFQATT and CDR2 SNEGSKA (reference sequence). With 2 bases removed from V and 2 bases from J, the gap between germline ends came to 27 bases. The CDR3 protein is CSARSSGTQARLFNTGELFF. The CDR3 nucleotides read TGCAGTGCTAGATCCTCCGGGACGCAGGCCAGGCTCTTTAACACCGGGGAGCTGTTTTTT.

This sequence joins TRBV19 and TRBJ2-7; TRBD1 might be the D (6 bases). The V and J ends lost 6 bases and 2 bases respectively, with 14 bases between them. The V gene's germline CDR1 is LNHDA and CDR2 SQIVND (reference sequence). The CDR3 runs to 14 residues. The CDR3 DNA reads as TGTGCCAGTAGCGACCCGGGACAAACCTACGAGCAGTACTTC. It translates to CASSDPGQTYEQYF.

In this sample, this clonotype turned up many times. The chain has TRBV20-1 and TRBJ2-3, with a tentative D call TRBD2 (8 bases). Germline V gene sequence: CDR1 DFQATT, CDR2 SNEGSKA (reference sequence). The CDR3 runs to 18 residues. Trimming pared 5 bases from V and 4 bases from J, leaving 28 bases between. This CDR3 is CSAGDSFNNLGGADTQYF. CDR3 DNA: TGCAGTGCTGGGGACAGCTTTAATAATCTCGGGGGGGCAGATACGCAGTATTTT.

The chain carries TRBV13 and TRBJ2-3; TRBD1 matches 9 bases. V lost 3 bases to trimming and J lost 6 bases; unmatched junction nucleotides: 7. The CDR3 is 15 amino acids. Germline-derived CDR1 and CDR2 are PRHDT and FYEKMQ (reference sequence). The CDR3 reads CASSFRGQGPDTQYF. The CDR3 coding sequence is TGTGCCAGCAGCTTTCGGGGACAGGGACCCGATACGCAGTATTTT.

Notes on this clonotype: A read error may be the cause here, since a much bigger clone is one base away. In this CDR3 the conserved last residue, phenylalanine or tryptophan, is missing, so a read error is likely. V is TRBV5-1 and J is TRBJ2-1; TRBD2 matches at 14 bases. Trimming removed 1 base from V and 1 base from J; junction bases left unmatched: 1. Germline loops: CDR1 SGHRS, CDR2 YFSETQ. This CDR3 region has 17 residues. CDR3 in DNA: TGCGCCAGCAGCTTGCGACTAGCGGGAGGGTCCTACAATGAGCAGTTCGTC. Translating it yields CASSLRLAGGSYNEQFV.

This clonotype occurred many times. This chain uses TRBV18 with TRBJ2-1; D is unresolved. Germline-derived CDR1 and CDR2 are KGHSH and LQKENI. V lost 0 bases to trimming and J lost 0 bases, with 6 bases between them. The CDR3 sequence is 15 residues long. The CDR3 here is CASSPPESSYNEQFF. CDR3 bases: TGTGCCAGCTCACCACCGGAGAGCTCCTACAATGAGCAGTTCTTC. The variable domain in full, completed from reference TRBV18 and TRBJ2-1, reads NAGVMQNPRHLVRRRGQEARLRCSPMKGHSHVYWYRQLPEEGLKFMVYLQKENIIDESGMPKERFSAEFPKEGPSILRIQQVVRGDSAAYFCASSPPESSYNEQFFGPGTRLTVL.

This chain connects TRBV20-1 to TRBJ1-4; maybe TRBD1 (5 bases). This CDR3 contains 15 residues. V was clipped by 0 bases and J by 3 bases, with 11 bases between them. CDR1 is DFQATT, CDR2 SNEGSKA, per germline (reference sequence). The chain's CDR3 is CSAREGTIANEKLFF. CDR3 sequence (DNA): TGCAGTGCTAGAGAAGGGACGATAGCTAATGAAAAACTGTTTTTT.

The table lists this clonotype with many counts. CDR3 amino acids: CASKETVTYEQYF. As DNA, the CDR3 is TGTGCCAGCAAGGAAACAGTTACCTACGAGCAGTACTTC. The V and J genes are TRBV2 and TRBJ2-7; no definite D call. Germline loops: CDR1 SNHLY, CDR2 FYNNEI. The CDR3 contains 13 residues. Trimming cost V 7 bases and J 2 bases, with 12 bases left between them.

This clonotype showed up many times. The chain couples TRBV27 to TRBJ2-1; TRBD2 aligns across 7 bases. The germline V gene has CDR1 MNHEY and CDR2 SMNVEV (reference sequence). The length of the CDR3 is 17 residues. The ends lost 0 bases at V and 1 base at J; junction bases unmatched: 6. The CDR3 DNA reads as TGTGCCAGCAGTTTATCATGGACTAGTTCTTCCTACAATGAGCAGTTCTTC. Amino acid sequence: CASSLSWTSSSYNEQFF.

This clonotype was observed many times. CDR3 sequence: CASSPAGLTREPQHF. CDR3 DNA sequence: TGTGCCAGTAGTCCCGCCGGACTCACGCGGGAGCCCCAGCATTTT. V gene TRBV19 combines with J gene TRBJ1-5; no firm D call. Trimming left V 5 bases short and J 8 bases short, with 19 bases between. Germline V gene lookup returns CDR1 LNHDA and CDR2 SQIVND (reference sequence). The CDR3 runs to 15 residues.

This clonotype was counted at least ten times. This chain uses TRBV7-9 with TRBJ2-3; 12 bases are a match to TRBD2. Germline assignment: CDR1 SEHNR and CDR2 FQNEAQ (reference sequence). The CDR3 is made up of 16 amino acids. With V trimmed by 6 bases and J by 4 bases, 8 bases remained unmatched. The CDR3 here is CASRRTSGIRADTQYF. DNA for the CDR3: TGTGCCAGCAGACGGACTAGCGGGATAAGGGCAGATACGCAGTATTTT. The full variable domain, rest sourced from reference TRBV7-9 and TRBJ2-3, is DTGVSQNPRHKITKRGQNVTFRCDPISEHNRLYWYRQTLGQGPEFLTYFQNEAQLEKSRLLSDRFSAERPKGSFSTLEIQRTEQGDSAMYLCASRRTSGIRADTQYFGPGTRLTVL.

This clonotype was counted between two and nine times. The V call is TRBV19, the J call TRBJ2-7; 14 bases fit TRBD2. The germline V gene encodes CDR1 LNHDA and CDR2 SQIVND (reference sequence). Germline trimming cut 6 bases from V and 0 bases from J; bases unmatched to any gene: 10. This CDR3 is 18 amino acids long. CDR3 in amino acids: CASSNQGLAGGFSYEQYF. CDR3 in DNA: TGTGCCAGTAGCAACCAAGGACTAGCGGGAGGTTTCTCCTACGAGCAGTACTTC.

This clonotype was seen more than once but under ten times. This chain links TRBV15 with TRBJ2-5; no clear D. The CDR3 consists of 11 residues. Between the trimmed V and J ends, which lost 0 bases and 7 bases, there was a span of 3 bases. Germline assignment: CDR1 LNHNV and CDR2 YYDKDF (reference sequence). The CDR3 nucleotides read TGTGCCACCAGCAGAGATGGGACCCAGTACTTC. It codes for CATSRDGTQYF.

This clonotype showed up many times. The chain uses TRBV5-1 and TRBJ2-2; 7 nucleotides agree with TRBD2. The CDR3 is 16 amino acids. V shed 4 bases, J shed 1 base, and the junction held 7 bases outside the gene matches. CDR1 and CDR2 (germline): SGHRS, YFSETQ. The CDR3 reads CASSQRPSGNTGELFF. CDR3 DNA: TGCGCCAGCAGCCAAAGACCTAGCGGGAACACCGGGGAGCTGTTTTTT.